This paragraph covers one TCR beta chain sequence. The record originates from a study of blood T cell repertoires in COVID-19. Study at large: Nucleic acid was either cDNA or gDNA, and it came from T cells, B-cell-depleted T cells, or PBMCs.

Some clones are missing from TCRdb's copy, which holds only in-frame ones; the method was immunoSEQ multiplex PCR. The sample consists of some 130,000 clones, more than 85% of them appearing once. V shed 4 bases, J shed 7 bases, and the junction held 6 bases outside the gene matches. Germline V CDR1 and CDR2: LGHDT, YNNKEL (reference sequence). The CDR3 is made up of 16 amino acids. The receptor's source is a man in his fifties with active or convalescent COVID-19. The sequenced material came from peripheral blood. J is TRBJ2-1 and V is TRBV3-1 (or the pseudogene TRBV3-2), with TRBD2 matching 14 bases. CDR3 coding DNA: TGTGCCAGCAGCCCGCGAGGGACTAGCGGGAGTAATGAGCAGTTCTTC. It specifies CASSPRGTSGSNEQFF.